This passage covers 27 T cell receptor beta chains from one sample sequenced in a study of shared clonotypes between healthy human individuals. Assay: immunoSEQ multiplex PCR; the TCRdb copy retains only in-frame clones and omits some. The sample lists about 1.1 million clones, 77% seen once, with roughly 0.82% in the top ten. The specimen was memory CD4+ T cells from PBMCs. As for subset: CD45RA-negative fraction. The source of these receptors is a man between 18 and 35 years old in good health. Some clones in this sample may be carry-over from other donors' samples.

This chain connects TRBV5-1 to TRBJ2-7, with a weak D call TRBD1 (6 bases). CDR3 length equals 14 residues. The germline V and J ends were trimmed by 4 bases and 5 bases, with 16 bases remaining between them. Germline CDR1 is SGHRS and CDR2 is YFSETQ. This CDR3 reads CASSLTGFVDEQYF. Written as DNA, the CDR3 is TGCGCCAGCAGCCTAACAGGGTTCGTGGACGAGCAGTACTTC.

The CDR3: CASSSVGRETDTQYF. The CDR3 DNA is TGTGCCAGCAGTTCTGTCGGGAGGGAGACAGATACGCAGTATTTT. The J gene is TRBJ2-3, the V gene TRBV28; 8 bases line up with TRBD2. V shed 4 bases, J shed 3 bases, and the junction held 6 bases outside the gene matches. CDR3 length equals 15 residues. Germline CDR1 is MDHEN and CDR2 is SYDVKM. The full variable domain, in which reference TRBV28 and TRBJ2-3 provide the parts outside the CDR3, is DVKVTQSSRYLVKRTGEKVFLECVQDMDHENMFWYRQDPGLGLRLIYFSYDVKMKEKGDIPEGYSVSREKKERFSLILESASTNQTSMYLCASSSVGRETDTQYFGPGTRLTVL.

The chain links TRBV9 to TRBJ1-2; D unresolved. Trimming removed 0 bases from V and 2 bases from J, with 5 bases in between. Germline lookup yields CDR1 SGDLS and CDR2 YYNGEE. CDR3 size: 13 residues. The CDR3, as DNA: TGTGCCAGCAGCGTAGCGGTGAACTATGGCTACACCTTC. This gives the protein CASSVAVNYGYTF.

Remarks on this clone: Other DNA variants within this sample encode the same CDR3. CDR3 nucleotides: TGTGCCAGCAGGTCAAGCTACGAGCAGTACTTC. Translation: CASRSSYEQYF. This sequence joins TRBV28 and TRBJ2-7; no clear D gene. The germline CDR1 and CDR2 sequences are MDHEN and SYDVKM. V was shortened by 6 bases and J by 3 bases, with 6 bases between the two germline ends. The CDR3 is made up of 11 amino acids.

This chain links TRBV25-1 with TRBJ1-4; D perhaps matches TRBD1 (5 bases). Germline V gene data show CDR1 as MGHDK and CDR2 as SYGVNS. The length of the CDR3 is 13 residues. V was shortened by 4 bases and J by 4 bases, with 7 bases between the two germline ends. CDR3 in DNA: TGTGCCAGCAGTGCGGGGGATAATGAAAAACTGTTTTTT. Translation gives CASSAGDNEKLFF.

This clone has just one count. The gene calls are TRBV6-5 and TRBJ2-1, with 8 nucleotides matching TRBD1. CDR1 is MNHEY, CDR2 SVGAGI, per germline. The length of the CDR3 is 16 residues. V gave up 4 bases and J gave up 6 bases; unmatched junction bases: 11. Here the CDR3 DNA reads TGTGCCAGCAGTTCCCTTCACCAGGGGGCAGGCAATGAGCAGTTCTTC. Translation gives CASSSLHQGAGNEQFF.

The rearrangement uses TRBV19 and TRBJ1-2, with D maybe TRBD1 (5 bases). This CDR3 contains 16 residues. The V gene's germline CDR1 is LNHDA and CDR2 SQIVND (reference sequence). V gave up 7 bases and J gave up 4 bases, with 22 bases separating them. As DNA, the CDR3 is TGTGCCAGTAATCGCAGGGCCCTCAGCGGTCTCTATGGCTACACCTTC. It encodes CASNRRALSGLYGYTF.

A few counts support this clone. The V gene is TRBV29-1, the J gene TRBJ1-5, with 9 positions matching TRBD1. The germline V gene has CDR1 SQVTM and CDR2 ANQGSEA. With V trimmed by 4 bases and J by 7 bases, 2 bases remained unmatched. This CDR3 is built from 12 residues. The CDR3 nucleotides read TGCAGCGTTGGACAGGGGGACCAGCCCCAGCATTTT. It translates to CSVGQGDQPQHF.

V usage is TRBV7-9 and J usage is TRBJ1-6; D unresolved. The CDR3 loop spans 18 amino acids. CDR1 is SEHNR and CDR2 is FQNEAQ in the germline V gene (reference sequence). The V gene lost 1 base and the J gene lost 0 bases, with 13 bases spanning the gap. The CDR3 DNA sequence: TGTGCCAGCAGCTTAGTTTTCCCTTATAGCTCCTATAATTCACCCCTCCACTTT. It yields the protein CASSLVFPYSSYNSPLHF.

This chain links TRBV18 with TRBJ2-6; D might be TRBD1 (6 bases). V gave up 2 bases and J gave up 1 base, with 15 bases separating them. Germline values: CDR1 KGHSH, CDR2 LQKENI. The CDR3 runs 18 residues. The CDR3: CASSPFGQGISGANVLTF. The DNA for the CDR3 is TGTGCCAGCTCACCATTTGGGCAGGGGATTTCTGGGGCCAACGTCCTGACTTTC.

The V and J genes are TRBV7-2 and TRBJ2-3; D unresolved. Germline V CDR1 and CDR2: SGHTA, FQGNSA. The V gene lost 2 bases and the J gene lost 5 bases, with 17 bases spanning the gap. The CDR3 is made up of 16 amino acids. The CDR3 loop reads CASSLRQKTSGDTQYF. Here the CDR3 DNA reads TGTGCCAGCAGCTTAAGGCAGAAGACGTCAGGAGATACGCAGTATTTT. Combining the CDR3 with reference TRBV7-2 and TRBJ2-3 gives the whole variable domain GAGVSQSPSNKVTEKGKDVELRCDPISGHTALYWYRQSLGQGLEFLIYFQGNSAPDKSGLPSDRFSAERTGGSVSTLTIQRTQQEDSAVYLCASSLRQKTSGDTQYFGPGTRLTVL.

This chain uses TRBV4-3 with TRBJ2-7, with D hard to call. Between the trimmed V and J ends, which lost 0 bases and 0 bases, there was a span of 15 bases. The CDR3 length is 17 residues. The germline CDR1 and CDR2 sequences are LGHNA and YSLEER. The CDR3 DNA sequence: TGCGCCAGCAGCCAAGATTTTGCTGTTGACTCCTCCTACGAGCAGTACTTC. This encodes CASSQDFAVDSSYEQYF.

The chain combines TRBV19 with TRBJ1-5, with D unclear. V was trimmed by 7 bases and J by 0 bases, leaving 10 bases between them. The CDR3 is made up of 14 amino acids. The germline gives CDR1 LNHDA, CDR2 SQIVND (reference sequence). The CDR3 is CASNSVYSNQPQHF. The CDR3 DNA sequence: TGTGCCAGTAATTCGGTGTATAGCAATCAGCCCCAGCATTTT.

This chain links TRBV6-6 with TRBJ1-3; D is ambiguous. Trimming took 4 bases from V and 4 from J, leaving 11 bases between them. CDR1 is MNHNY, CDR2 SVGAGI, per germline (reference sequence). The CDR3 sequence is 14 residues long. The CDR3 region is CASSFPGAGNTIYF. CDR3 coding DNA: TGTGCCAGCAGTTTCCCGGGAGCCGGAAACACCATATATTTT.

The genes are TRBV28 and TRBJ2-7; perhaps TRBD2 as D (6 bases). The CDR3 has 14 amino acids. Germline CDR1 reads MDHEN; CDR2 reads SYDVKM. Trimming cost V 2 bases and J 1 base, with 9 bases left between them. The CDR3 reads CASSLQGRSYEQYF. The CDR3 DNA is TGTGCCAGCAGTTTACAAGGGAGGTCCTACGAGCAGTACTTC. Using reference TRBV28 and TRBJ2-7 for the parts outside the CDR3, the full variable domain is DVKVTQSSRYLVKRTGEKVFLECVQDMDHENMFWYRQDPGLGLRLIYFSYDVKMKEKGDIPEGYSVSREKKERFSLILESASTNQTSMYLCASSLQGRSYEQYFGPGTRLTVT.

With regard to this clone: This sample also contains other DNA sequences that code for the same CDR3. This CDR3 is CASSLFGENTEAFF. The CDR3 DNA is TGCGCCAGCAGCCTCTTCGGAGAGAACACTGAAGCTTTCTTT. V usage is TRBV5-1 and J usage is TRBJ1-1, with unresolved D. CDR1 and CDR2 from the germline V gene are SGHRS and YFSETQ. The CDR3 has 14 residues. Trimming left V 4 bases short and J 1 base short, with 11 bases between. The complete variable domain, with remaining parts taken from reference TRBV5-1 and TRBJ1-1, reads KAGVTQTPRYLIKTRGQQVTLSCSPISGHRSVSWYQQTPGQGLQFLFEYFSETQRNKGNFPGRFSGRQFSNSRSEMNVSTLELGDSALYLCASSLFGENTEAFFGQGTRLTVV.

The rearrangement joins TRBV7-2 to TRBJ2-3; possibly TRBD2 for D (6 bases). V shed 5 bases and J shed 0 bases, with 18 bases lying between them. The CDR3 sequence is 17 residues long. Germline CDR1 is SGHTA and CDR2 is FQGNSA. The CDR3 DNA reads TGTGCCAGCAGCCAAGAGGGGATAGCGGATAGCACAGATACGCAGTATTTT. It translates to CASSQEGIADSTDTQYF.

This chain connects TRBV7-9 to TRBJ1-5; D remains unclear. This CDR3 is 13 amino acids long. Per the germline V gene, CDR1 is SEHNR and CDR2 is FQNEAQ (reference sequence). V was pared by 2 bases and J by 5 bases, with 7 bases between. The CDR3 protein is CASSLWDHQPQHF. CDR3 DNA sequence: TGTGCCAGCAGCTTATGGGATCATCAGCCCCAGCATTTT.

The chain employs TRBV11-1 and TRBJ2-5; 8 bases are shared with TRBD1. Germline CDR1 SGHAT, CDR2 FQDESV (reference sequence). The CDR3 runs to 15 residues. V dropped 4 bases and J dropped 5; count of bases not matched to a gene: 9. CDR3 in DNA: TGTGCCAGCAGCTCGATACAGGGGGTTCAGGAGACCCAGTACTTC. As protein: CASSSIQGVQETQYF.

This clone was seen a handful of times. The chain recombines TRBV6-1 with TRBJ1-2; TRBD1 matches 8 bases. Germline CDR1 is MNHNS and CDR2 is SASEGT. The ends lost 10 bases at V and 5 bases at J; junction bases unmatched: 15. The CDR3 loop spans 15 amino acids. CDR3 amino acids: CATAEGDRPSYGYTF. The CDR3 nucleotides are TGTGCCACCGCCGAGGGGGACAGGCCTAGTTATGGCTACACCTTC.

V usage is TRBV27 and J usage is TRBJ2-7, with TRBD2 matching over 7 bases. The V segment lost 6 bases and the J segment 6 bases; nucleotides outside the gene matches: 8. This CDR3 region has 13 residues. Germline V gives CDR1 MNHEY, CDR2 SMNVEV (reference sequence). The CDR3 spells CASRTSGGTEQYF. The CDR3 DNA reads TGTGCCAGCAGGACCTCCGGGGGGACCGAGCAGTACTTC.

This clone has just a few counts. The chain recombines TRBV4-1 with TRBJ1-5; perhaps TRBD1 as D (6 bases). CDR3 size: 17 residues. Germline lookup yields CDR1 MGHRA and CDR2 YSYEKL. V was clipped by 0 bases and J by 7 bases, with 19 bases between them. This CDR3 reads CASSQDPGAGARQPQHF. The CDR3 DNA sequence: TGCGCCAGCAGCCAAGATCCTGGGGCAGGGGCACGCCAGCCCCAGCATTTT.

This clone was counted a few times. Within the sample, other DNA sequences also encode this same CDR3. The CDR3 DNA is TGTGCCTGGAGTGTGGGACTAGCGAATGAGCAGTTCTTC. As protein: CAWSVGLANEQFF. This sequence joins TRBV30 and TRBJ2-1, with TRBD2 matching over 10 bases. Germline CDR1 reads GTSNPN; CDR2 reads SVGIG (reference sequence). After removal of 0 bases from V and 7 bases from J, the junction contained 0 bases not matched to a gene. This CDR3 has 13 amino acids.

J is TRBJ1-1 and V is TRBV7-2; D is possibly TRBD1 (6 bases). The V end lost 1 base, the J end lost 5 bases, and 8 bases lay between the germline ends. The CDR3 has 13 residues. CDR1 SGHTA and CDR2 FQGNSA come from the germline V gene. The CDR3, as DNA: TGTGCCAGCAGCTTAGACAGGGCGACTGAAGCTTTCTTT. Translating gives CASSLDRATEAFF.

The chain uses TRBV30 and TRBJ1-5, with 9 positions matching TRBD1. This CDR3 comprises 15 residues. In germline, CDR1 is GTSNPN, CDR2 SVGIG (reference sequence). Germline trimming cut 0 bases from V and 11 bases from J; bases unmatched to any gene: 11. The chain's CDR3 is CAWSVPGTGKMAQHF. The CDR3 DNA reads as TGTGCCTGGAGTGTACCTGGGACAGGGAAGATGGCCCAGCATTTT.

The gene calls are TRBV9 and TRBJ1-1; the D is unclear. This CDR3 has 13 residues. Germline V gives CDR1 SGDLS, CDR2 YYNGEE. V was cut by 1 base and J by 2 bases, with 6 bases left in between. The DNA of the CDR3 is TGTGCCAGCAGCGTAACTCTTAACACTGAAGCTTTCTTT. Translation gives CASSVTLNTEAFF.

The chain recombines TRBV28 with TRBJ2-1, with 10 bases matching TRBD2. V shed 4 bases, J shed 9 bases, and the junction held 9 bases outside the gene matches. Germline V gene data show CDR1 as MDHEN and CDR2 as SYDVKM. This CDR3 is 15 amino acids long. Here the CDR3 DNA reads TGTGCCAGCAGTTCCGGCCCAGCGGGGGGGGCTGAGCAGTTCTTC. Translation: CASSSGPAGGAEQFF. The whole variable domain, filled in from reference TRBV28 and TRBJ2-1, reads DVKVTQSSRYLVKRTGEKVFLECVQDMDHENMFWYRQDPGLGLRLIYFSYDVKMKEKGDIPEGYSVSREKKERFSLILESASTNQTSMYLCASSSGPAGGAEQFFGPGTRLTVL.